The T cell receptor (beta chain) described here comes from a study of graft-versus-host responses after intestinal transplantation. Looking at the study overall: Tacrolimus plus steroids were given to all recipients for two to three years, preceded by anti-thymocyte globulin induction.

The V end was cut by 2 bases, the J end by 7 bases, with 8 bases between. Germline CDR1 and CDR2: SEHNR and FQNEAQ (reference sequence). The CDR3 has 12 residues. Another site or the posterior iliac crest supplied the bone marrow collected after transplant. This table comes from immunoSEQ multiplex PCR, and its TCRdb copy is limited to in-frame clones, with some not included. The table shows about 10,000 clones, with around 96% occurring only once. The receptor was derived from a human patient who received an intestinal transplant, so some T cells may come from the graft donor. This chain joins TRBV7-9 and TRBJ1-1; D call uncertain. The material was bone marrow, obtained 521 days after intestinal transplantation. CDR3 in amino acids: CASSLFHGEAFF. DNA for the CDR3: TGTGCCAGCAGCTTATTCCACGGTGAAGCTTTCTTT.